Listed here are 10 T cell receptor beta chains from one sample, sequenced in a study of T cells after yellow fever vaccination. TCRdb re-called the 5' RACE reads with MiXCR, one entry per CDR3 protein. Of 200,000 to 250,000 distinct CDR3 sequences listed, roughly 7.2% are singletons. The sample consisted of CD4+ T cells sorted from PBMCs, taken 15 days after the yellow fever booster vaccination. Source of these receptors: a man aged 25 to 40 who received the YFV17D yellow fever vaccine.

This clonotype has a count of ten or more. This chain uses TRBV6-2 or TRBV6-3 with TRBJ2-7; 10 bases fit TRBD2. The CDR3 covers 13 residues. Germline V lookup: CDR1 MNHEY, CDR2 SVGEGT. V shed 2 bases, J shed 6 bases, and the junction held 1 base outside the gene matches. In DNA form, the CDR3 reads TGTGCCAGCAGTTACCTAGCGGGAGTCGAGCAGTACTTC. Its protein is CASSYLAGVEQYF.

In its sample, this clonotype was seen a few times. The chain is built from TRBV20-1 and TRBJ2-3; no firm D call. Germline lookup yields CDR1 DFQATT and CDR2 SNEGSKA (reference sequence). The CDR3 has 13 amino acids. V shed 2 bases and J shed 0 bases, with 6 bases lying between them. CDR3 bases: TGCAGTGCTAGACTAGTTAGCACAGATACGCAGTATTTT. Its translation is CSARLVSTDTQYF.

This clonotype appeared a few times. CDR3 sequence reads: CAISGTGGEKLFF. The DNA of the CDR3 is TGTGCCATCAGCGGGACAGGGGGTGAAAAACTGTTTTTT. The rearrangement joins TRBV10-3 to TRBJ1-4; 11 bases are a match to TRBD1. CDR3 length equals 13 residues. V was pared by 6 bases and J by 7 bases, with 1 base of the junction left unmatched. Germline CDR1 reads ENHRY; CDR2 reads SYGVKD.

In DNA, the CDR3 is TGTGCCAGCAGCTTCCGGGACACTTACGAGCAGTACTTC. It specifies CASSFRDTYEQYF. The rearrangement links TRBV11-2 to TRBJ2-7, with D perhaps TRBD1 (6 bases). The CDR3 runs to 13 residues. The ends were cut back, 3 bases at V and 4 bases at J, with 10 bases in the middle. Per the germline V gene, CDR1 is SGHAT and CDR2 is FQNNGV.

This clonotype was seen more than once but under ten times. The chain joins TRBV14 to TRBJ2-2; TRBD1 might be the D (5 bases). Trimming left V 2 bases short and J 4 bases short, with 8 bases between. The CDR3 contains 14 residues. CDR1 is SGHDN and CDR2 is FVKESK in the germline V gene. The CDR3 DNA follows: TGTGCCAGCAGCCAACTTCAGGGCACCGGGGAGCTGTTTTTT. Its protein is CASSQLQGTGELFF.

The gene calls are TRBV7-6 and TRBJ2-7, with TRBD2 matching over 11 bases. V shed 1 base and J 7 bases; nucleotides not matched to a gene: 12. Germline V gives CDR1 SGHVS, CDR2 FNYEAQ. This CDR3 comprises 17 residues. The CDR3 sequence is CASSLDPSGRPTGEQYF. The CDR3 coding sequence is TGTGCCAGCAGCTTAGATCCTAGCGGGAGGCCCACCGGGGAGCAGTACTTC.

In its sample, this clonotype was seen many times. This chain uses TRBV20-1 with TRBJ1-1, with D hard to call. The CDR3 loop spans 15 amino acids. The germline gives CDR1 DFQATT, CDR2 SNEGSKA (reference sequence). V lost 6 bases, J lost 0 bases, and 17 bases lay in between. CDR3 sequence (DNA): TGCAGTGCAAGCGGGCGCGGACTTATGAACACTGAAGCTTTCTTT. It specifies CSASGRGLMNTEAFF.

This clonotype was observed a handful of times. The chain employs TRBV7-2 and TRBJ2-2; possibly TRBD1 or TRBD2 for D (6 bases each). CDR3 length: 14 amino acids. Germline V lookup: CDR1 SGHTA, CDR2 FQGNSA. V was shortened by 3 bases and J by 6 bases, with 11 bases between the two germline ends. DNA of the CDR3: TGTGCCAGCAGCTTCCACAGGGACTCCGGGGAGCTGTTTTTT. Encoded protein: CASSFHRDSGELFF. The full variable domain, in which reference TRBV7-2 and TRBJ2-2 provide the parts outside the CDR3, is GAGVSQSPSNKVTEKGKDVELRCDPISGHTALYWYRQSLGQGLEFLIYFQGNSAPDKSGLPSDRFSAERTGGSVSTLTIQRTQQEDSAVYLCASSFHRDSGELFFGEGSRLTVL.

This clonotype was found many times. This chain joins TRBV7-2 and TRBJ2-3; 10 positions agree with TRBD2. CDR1 is SGHTA, CDR2 FQGNSA, per germline. This CDR3 is built from 15 residues. The V gene end was trimmed by 2 bases and the J gene end by 6 bases; junction bases not matched to a gene: 5. This CDR3 reads CASSLSSGSSDTQYF. CDR3 in DNA: TGTGCCAGCAGCTTATCTAGCGGGAGTTCGGATACGCAGTATTTT. Together with reference TRBV7-2 and TRBJ2-3, the CDR3 gives the full variable domain: GAGVSQSPSNKVTEKGKDVELRCDPISGHTALYWYRQSLGQGLEFLIYFQGNSAPDKSGLPSDRFSAERTGGSVSTLTIQRTQQEDSAVYLCASSLSSGSSDTQYFGPGTRLTVL.

The table lists this clonotype with many counts. V is TRBV7-8 and J is TRBJ2-1; 7 nucleotides line up with TRBD2. V was pared by 6 bases and J by 0 bases, with 5 bases of the junction left unmatched. This CDR3 has 15 residues. Germline V gives CDR1 SGHVS, CDR2 FQNEAQ. CDR3 nucleotides: TGTGCCAGCAGGAGTGCGGGAGACTCCTACAATGAGCAGTTCTTC. This gives the protein CASRSAGDSYNEQFF.